Shown below are 26 T cell receptor beta chains from a single sample sequenced in a study of blood T cells in healthy people across ages. Through a sample-barcoded 5' primer and a J-beta primer mix, a second PCR was run for roughly 6 to 11 cycles. TCRdb reprocessed the 5' RACE reads with MiXCR, giving one entry per CDR3 protein. The data hold about 540,000 distinct CDR3 sequences, with 24% observed a single time. The same specimen was also included in a second study, on T cells of mothers and their children.

Sequenced input: blood. These receptors all come from a boy between 10 and 17 years old in good health.

The chain links TRBV10-3 to TRBJ2-5, with 12 bases aligning to TRBD1. CDR1 and CDR2 (germline): ENHRY, SYGVKD. Trimming cost V 6 bases and J 6 bases; bases outside gene matches: 8. The CDR3 extends over 15 amino acids. DNA of the CDR3: TGTGCCATCAGGCGGGACAGGGGGCGCGGGAAGACCCAGTACTTC. It specifies CAIRRDRGRGKTQYF.

This clonotype has more than one count but fewer than ten. The chain recombines TRBV7-9 with TRBJ2-1, with 7 bases fitting TRBD2. Germline CDR1 reads SEHNR; CDR2 reads FQNEAQ (reference sequence). This CDR3 region has 15 residues. The ends lost 5 bases at V and 6 bases at J; junction bases unmatched: 10. In DNA, the CDR3 is TGTGCCAGCAGCCCAGAGCGGGAACCCGGCAATGAGCAGTTCTTC. Its protein is CASSPEREPGNEQFF.

The genes are TRBV2 and TRBJ1-5; D might be TRBD1 (5 bases). CDR1 and CDR2 from the germline V gene are SNHLY and FYNNEI. The CDR3 extends over 15 amino acids. V was cut by 3 bases and J by 0 bases, with 9 bases left in between. The CDR3 coding sequence is TGTGCCAGCAGTGACGAGGGGCGTAGCAATCAGCCCCAGCATTTT. Translation gives CASSDEGRSNQPQHF. Based on the CDR3 plus reference TRBV2 and TRBJ1-5, the full variable domain is EPEVTQTPSHQVTQMGQEVILRCVPISNHLYFYWYRQILGQKVEFLVSFYNNEISEKSEIFDDQFSVERPDGSNFTLKIRSTKLEDSAMYFCASSDEGRSNQPQHFGDGTRLSIL.

The CDR3 loop is CSARLRGLAPYEQYF. CDR3 nucleotide sequence: TGCAGTGCTAGGCTTAGGGGGCTGGCCCCCTACGAGCAGTACTTC. The chain employs TRBV20-1 and TRBJ2-7; the match to TRBD1 covers 7 bases. Trimming at V came to 3 bases and at J to 2 bases, leaving 10 bases not matched to a gene. CDR1 is DFQATT, CDR2 SNEGSKA, per germline (reference sequence). This CDR3 has 15 amino acids.

This clonotype was picked up many times. The J gene is TRBJ2-4, the V gene TRBV6-4; perhaps TRBD2 as D (6 bases). The CDR3 runs to 14 residues. CDR1 is MRHNA, CDR2 SNTAGT, per germline. The V gene lost 8 bases and the J gene lost 0 bases, with 11 bases spanning the gap. The DNA for the CDR3 is TGTGCCAGCCCTGCGGGGTTAGCCAAAAACATTCAGTACTTC. Residues: CASPAGLAKNIQYF.

There are a few counts of this clonotype. V is TRBV29-1 and J is TRBJ2-1; TRBD1 matches 10 bases. J gave up 6 bases and V 4 bases, and 9 bases lay outside the gene matches. Germline CDR1 is SQVTM and CDR2 is ANQGSEA. This CDR3 has 15 residues. The CDR3 region is CSVARDRGRFNEQFF. CDR3 nucleotide sequence: TGCAGCGTTGCGAGAGACAGGGGGCGATTCAATGAGCAGTTCTTC.

The sample holds a few counts of this clonotype. The gene calls are TRBV30 and TRBJ2-2, with D uncertain. This CDR3 is 11 amino acids long. V shed 5 bases and J shed 4 bases, with 5 bases lying between them. The germline V gene encodes CDR1 GTSNPN and CDR2 SVGIG (reference sequence). CDR3: CAWGSTGELFF. The CDR3 bases are TGTGCCTGGGGAAGCACCGGGGAGCTGTTTTTT.

This clonotype was counted between two and nine times. The chain uses TRBV6-5 and TRBJ2-2; the match to TRBD1 covers 12 bases. The germline V gene encodes CDR1 MNHEY and CDR2 SVGAGI. With 0 bases clipped from V and 7 bases from J, the junction kept 6 bases outside the gene matches. The CDR3 consists of 17 residues. In nucleotides, the CDR3 is TGTGCCAGCAGTTACTCGGGACAGGGGGCTCGGGGCGGGGAGCTGTTTTTT. Residues: CASSYSGQGARGGELFF.

The chain is built from TRBV6-1 and TRBJ1-5, with a weak D call TRBD1 (6 bases). The CDR3 consists of 15 residues. The V gene's germline CDR1 is MNHNS and CDR2 SASEGT. V dropped 4 bases and J dropped 2 bases, with 12 bases sitting between them. The CDR3 bases are TGTGCCAGCAGTGGGGACTGGGGGCGCAATCAGCCCCAGCATTTT. Its protein is CASSGDWGRNQPQHF.

This clonotype was seen only a few times. The rearrangement uses TRBV9 and TRBJ2-5; perhaps D is TRBD1 or TRBD2 (6 bases each). The CDR3 length is 16 residues. Germline V gives CDR1 SGDLS, CDR2 YYNGEE. With 0 bases removed from V and 2 bases from J, the gap between germline ends came to 14 bases. CDR3 loop: CASSVGDRRGQETQYF. Here the CDR3 DNA reads TGTGCCAGCAGCGTAGGTGACAGGAGGGGACAAGAGACCCAGTACTTC.

This clonotype was detected only a few times. The genes are TRBV15 and TRBJ2-4, with 7 bases fitting TRBD1. The CDR3 runs to 15 residues. The V gene end was trimmed by 3 bases and the J gene end by 2 bases; junction bases not matched to a gene: 4. Germline V CDR1 and CDR2: LNHNV, YYDKDF (reference sequence). The CDR3 DNA follows: TGTGCCACCAGCAGCGACAGGGCCCCCAAAAACATTCAGTACTTC. This gives the protein CATSSDRAPKNIQYF.

The chain combines TRBV6-2 or TRBV6-3 with TRBJ2-2; D is ambiguous. Trimming removed 2 bases at V and 4 bases at J, with 11 bases between. The CDR3 is made up of 15 amino acids. Germline V gives CDR1 MNHEY, CDR2 SVGEGT. The DNA for the CDR3 is TGTGCCAGCAGTTACACAGCTTTCGTCACCGGGGAGCTGTTTTTT. It codes for CASSYTAFVTGELFF.

The V and J genes are TRBV7-9 and TRBJ2-1, with 10 nucleotides matching TRBD1. V lost 8 bases, J lost 2 bases, and 6 bases stayed unmatched. CDR3 length: 15 residues. Germline CDR1 reads SEHNR; CDR2 reads FQNEAQ (reference sequence). CDR3 bases: TGTGCCAGCGCCGGGGACAGGGGACCCTACAATGAGCAGTTCTTC. Amino acids: CASAGDRGPYNEQFF.

This clonotype was counted a few times. This chain links TRBV7-3 with TRBJ2-5; TRBD1 or TRBD2 may be the D gene (5 bases each). The J call may be mistaken, given a closer DNA end match to TRBJ2-1. Germline CDR1 and CDR2: SGHTA and FQGTGA. The CDR3 extends over 14 amino acids. The CDR3 sequence is CASSLRDRLNEQFF. In DNA form, the CDR3 reads TGTGCCAGCAGCTTAAGGGACCGACTCAATGAGCAGTTCTTC.

This clonotype has more than one count but fewer than ten. V usage is TRBV3-1 and J usage is TRBJ2-1; 14 bases match TRBD2. CDR1 LGHDT and CDR2 YNNKEL come from the germline V gene (reference sequence). The CDR3 loop spans 16 amino acids. The V and J ends lost 4 bases and 5 bases, in that order; junction bases with no gene match: 4. The CDR3 DNA reads TGTGCCAGCAGCCTCTTGACTAGCGGGGGGGACAATGAGCAGTTCTTC. Translated: CASSLLTSGGDNEQFF.

This clonotype turned up a few times. The J gene is TRBJ2-5, the V gene TRBV7-2; 7 positions match TRBD2. The V segment lost 4 bases and the J segment 1 base; nucleotides outside the gene matches: 3. There are 14 residues in the CDR3. Looked up from germline, CDR1 is SGHTA and CDR2 is FQGNSA. CDR3: CASSSTSSQETQYF. The CDR3 nucleotides read TGTGCCAGCAGCTCGACTAGCAGCCAAGAGACCCAGTACTTC.

This clonotype was picked up a small number of times. The gene calls are TRBV7-3 and TRBJ2-3; D might be TRBD2 (5 bases). Germline V CDR1 and CDR2: SGHTA, FQGTGA. Trimming pared 2 bases from V and 5 bases from J, leaving 11 bases between. This CDR3 has 14 amino acids. The CDR3 sequence is CASSLGVGRDTQYF. The CDR3 DNA reads as TGTGCCAGCAGCTTAGGCGTAGGGAGAGATACGCAGTATTTT.

This clonotype was observed many times. In nucleotides, the CDR3 is TGCAGTGCTAGTTGGAGGCCCCACGAGCAGTACTTC. It translates to CSASWRPHEQYF. The chain links TRBV20-1 to TRBJ2-7, with a weak D call TRBD2 (5 bases). Trimming removed 3 bases at V and 5 bases at J, with 11 bases between. Germline V lookup: CDR1 DFQATT, CDR2 SNEGSKA (reference sequence). This CDR3 contains 12 residues.

V and J are TRBV27 and TRBJ2-6, with TRBD1 matching over 9 bases. CDR1 and CDR2 from the germline V gene are MNHEY and SMNVEV (reference sequence). The CDR3 has 19 amino acids. After removal of 5 bases from V and 0 bases from J, the junction contained 11 bases not matched to a gene. The CDR3 loop reads CASSTIQGAKYSGANVLTF. The CDR3, as DNA: TGTGCCAGCAGTACGATACAGGGGGCCAAATACTCTGGGGCCAACGTCCTGACTTTC.

This clonotype was detected only a few times. The chain is built from TRBV28 and TRBJ2-1, with D hard to call. The tail of the sequence fits TRBJ2-7 better, so the J call may be wrong. CDR1 and CDR2 from the germline V gene are MDHEN and SYDVKM. This CDR3 is built from 13 residues. The CDR3 loop is CASSDSSQEEQYF. Written as DNA, the CDR3 is TGTGCCAGCAGTGATTCCAGCCAGGAGGAGCAGTACTTC.

This clonotype came up a few times. The chain has TRBV29-1 and TRBJ2-5; 10 bases fit TRBD2. The J call is in doubt because the DNA end fits TRBJ2-1 better. CDR1 SQVTM and CDR2 ANQGSEA come from the germline V gene. This CDR3 has 15 residues. CDR3 amino acids: CSVEKTSGFYNEQFF. For the CDR3, the DNA is TGCAGCGTTGAAAAGACTAGCGGGTTTTACAATGAGCAGTTCTTC.

The chain is built from TRBV7-8 and TRBJ1-5; 9 bases are shared with TRBD1. Germline V gives CDR1 SGHVS, CDR2 FQNEAQ. J was trimmed by 4 bases and V by 2 bases; bases with no gene match: 3. The CDR3 has 15 amino acids. This CDR3 is CASSLRQGGNQPQHF. CDR3 nucleotide sequence: TGTGCCAGCAGCTTACGACAGGGGGGGAATCAGCCCCAGCATTTT.

This chain links TRBV5-4 with TRBJ1-4; the D is unclear. V lost 4 bases and J 5 bases, leaving 12 bases between the germline ends. The CDR3 has 14 residues. CDR1 and CDR2 (germline): SGHNT, YYREEE (reference sequence). The CDR3 loop is CASSTRAQNEKLFF. In DNA, the CDR3 is TGTGCCAGCAGCACCCGGGCCCAGAATGAAAAACTGTTTTTT. Supplemented by reference TRBV5-4 and TRBJ1-4, the full variable domain reads ETGVTQSPTHLIKTRGQQVTLRCSSQSGHNTVSWYQQALGQGPQFIFQYYREEENGRGNFPPRFSGLQFPNYSSELNVNALELDDSALYLCASSTRAQNEKLFFGSGTQLSVL.

This chain joins TRBV20-1 and TRBJ1-6; 8 nucleotides agree with TRBD1. V was clipped by 3 bases and J by 7 bases; unmatched bases: 8. This CDR3 spans 15 amino acids. In germline, CDR1 is DFQATT, CDR2 SNEGSKA (reference sequence). DNA for the CDR3: TGCAGTGCTAGCAGATACAGGGGGGAGAATTCACCCCTCCACTTT. It specifies CSASRYRGENSPLHF.

V is TRBV14 and J is TRBJ2-7; no firm D call. Germline loops: CDR1 SGHDN, CDR2 FVKESK. The CDR3 contains 16 residues. The ends were cut back, 2 bases at V and 3 bases at J, with 17 bases in the middle. The CDR3: CASSQLTGSKVYEQYF. The CDR3 nucleotides are TGTGCCAGCAGCCAATTGACGGGCAGCAAGGTCTACGAGCAGTACTTC.

The V and J genes are TRBV28 and TRBJ2-3, with a possible D match to TRBD1 (6 bases). V was trimmed by 3 bases and J by 11 bases, leaving 15 bases between them. Germline loops: CDR1 MDHEN, CDR2 SYDVKM. This CDR3 has 13 amino acids. DNA for the CDR3: TGTGCCAGCAGTTTCACTGACAGGCTCCTGCAGTATTTT. Its protein product is CASSFTDRLLQYF.